This T cell receptor beta chain was documented in a study of tumour-infiltrating T cells in Burkitt lymphoma. The CDR3 contains 13 residues. Trimming stripped 7 bases from V and 6 bases from J, with 13 bases between. Germline V gives CDR1 MNHEY, CDR2 SVGAGI. TCRdb's copy holds only in-frame clones and misses some; the assay was immunoSEQ multiplex PCR. The data contain 13,000 or so clones, 85% to 90% of them singletons. The chain links TRBV6-5 to TRBJ1-5; possibly TRBD1 for D (5 bases). Sequencing was done on a sample of tumor tissue. The receptor comes from a human donor with diffuse large B-cell lymphoma. The CDR3 here is CASTAGHLQPQHF. The CDR3 DNA is TGTGCCAGCACTGCAGGGCACCTTCAGCCCCAGCATTTT.